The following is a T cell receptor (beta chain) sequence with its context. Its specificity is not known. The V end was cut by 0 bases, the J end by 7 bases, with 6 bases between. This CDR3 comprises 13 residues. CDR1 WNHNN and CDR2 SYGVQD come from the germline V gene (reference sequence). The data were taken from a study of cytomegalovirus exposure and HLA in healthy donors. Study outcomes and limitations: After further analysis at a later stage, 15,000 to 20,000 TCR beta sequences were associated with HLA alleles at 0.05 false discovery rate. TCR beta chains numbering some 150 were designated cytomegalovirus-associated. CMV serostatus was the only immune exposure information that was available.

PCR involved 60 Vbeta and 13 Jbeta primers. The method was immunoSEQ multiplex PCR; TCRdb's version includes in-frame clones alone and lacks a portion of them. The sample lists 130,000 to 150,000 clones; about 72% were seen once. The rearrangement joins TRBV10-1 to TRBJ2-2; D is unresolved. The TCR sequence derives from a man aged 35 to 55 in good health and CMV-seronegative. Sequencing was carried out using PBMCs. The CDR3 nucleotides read TGCGCCAGCAGTGAGTCGGCTCTCGGGGAGCTGTTTTTT. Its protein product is CASSESALGELFF.